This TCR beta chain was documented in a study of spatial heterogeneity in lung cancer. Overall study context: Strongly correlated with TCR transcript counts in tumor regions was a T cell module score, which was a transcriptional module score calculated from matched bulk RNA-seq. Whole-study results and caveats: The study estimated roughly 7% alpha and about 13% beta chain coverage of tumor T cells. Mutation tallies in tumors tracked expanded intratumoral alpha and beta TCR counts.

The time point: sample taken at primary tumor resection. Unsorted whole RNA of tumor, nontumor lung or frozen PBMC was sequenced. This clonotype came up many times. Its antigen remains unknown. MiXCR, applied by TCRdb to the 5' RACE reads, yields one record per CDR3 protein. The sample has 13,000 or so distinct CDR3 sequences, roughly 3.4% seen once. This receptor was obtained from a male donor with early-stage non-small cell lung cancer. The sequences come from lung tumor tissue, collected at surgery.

This chain's CDR3 is CSARDAGQGAYNEQFF. Written as DNA, the CDR3 is TGCAGTGCTAGAGATGCGGGACAGGGCGCCTACAATGAGCAGTTCTTC. The rearrangement links TRBV20-1 to TRBJ2-1, with 9 nucleotides matching TRBD1. The CDR3 has 16 residues. Trimming took 0 bases from V and 2 from J; bases not matched to a gene: 5. Germline CDR1 is DFQATT and CDR2 is SNEGSKA (reference sequence).